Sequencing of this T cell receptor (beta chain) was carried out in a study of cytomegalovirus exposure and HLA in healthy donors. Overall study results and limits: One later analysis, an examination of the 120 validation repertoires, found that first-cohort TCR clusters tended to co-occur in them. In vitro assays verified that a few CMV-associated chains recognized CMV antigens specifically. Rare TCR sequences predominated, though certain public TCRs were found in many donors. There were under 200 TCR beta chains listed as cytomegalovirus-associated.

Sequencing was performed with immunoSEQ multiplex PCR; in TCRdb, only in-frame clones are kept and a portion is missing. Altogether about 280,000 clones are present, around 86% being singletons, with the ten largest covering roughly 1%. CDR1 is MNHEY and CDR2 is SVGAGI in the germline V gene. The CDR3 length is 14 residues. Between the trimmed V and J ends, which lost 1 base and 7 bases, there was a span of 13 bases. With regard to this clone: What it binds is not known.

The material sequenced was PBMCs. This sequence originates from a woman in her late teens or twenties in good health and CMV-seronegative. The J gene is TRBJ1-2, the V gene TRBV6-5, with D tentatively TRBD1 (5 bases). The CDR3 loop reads CASSYLADGGGYTF. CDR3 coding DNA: TGTGCCAGCAGTTACTTGGCGGACGGGGGTGGCTACACCTTC.